This record concerns one T cell receptor (beta chain) sequence. TCRdb re-called clones via MiXCR from the PCR reads. The table records 15,000 to 20,000 clones, approximately 23% of them present only once. This specimen belongs to a study of metastatic and nonmetastatic thyroid tumors. The germline V gene has CDR1 SGHRS and CDR2 YFSETQ. Trimming took 0 bases from V and 4 from J, leaving 5 bases between them. This CDR3 has 12 amino acids. Thyroid surgery had not been preceded by any treatment in any patient. The sample comprised adjacent normal tissue. The sequence came from a female donor with papillary thyroid cancer or a benign thyroid nodule (not recorded which). Some clones in this sample may be carry-over from other donors' samples. The rearrangement joins TRBV5-1 to TRBJ2-7; D is ambiguous. CDR3 in amino acids: CASSLVGYEQYF. The CDR3 nucleotides are TGCGCCAGCAGCTTGGTTGGGTACGAGCAGTACTTC.